A selection of T cell receptor beta chains follows, all from one sample in a study of T cell responses to AZD1222 COVID-19 vaccine. Data came from immunoSEQ multiplex PCR; TCRdb stores just in-frame clones and leaves some out. The sample carries 150,000 to 200,000 clones, 92% recorded once. The specimen comprised peripheral blood, sampled 28 days after the second AZD1222 dose. These receptors all stem from an adult who received the AZD1222 COVID-19 vaccine. Each CDR3 is given with its conserved first and last residue. A D gene is named only where the DNA matches it firmly. The listing skips clone size in some rows; elsewhere it reads once, few, many or a size class.

clone_size | j_call | d_call | v_call | cdr3_length | cdr3_aa | cdr3_nt
- | TRBJ1-5 | - | TRBV2 | 12 | CASRGEGQPQHF | TGTGCCAGCAGGGGGGAGGGTCAGCCCCAGCATTTT
- | TRBJ1-4 | - | TRBV10-2 | 12 | CASGRGNEKLFF | TGCGCCAGCGGGAGGGGGAATGAAAAACTGTTTTTT
- | TRBJ1-1 | - | TRBV5-5 | 13 | CASSLGRATEAFF | TGTGCCAGCAGCTTGGGTAGAGCCACTGAAGCTTTCTTT
- | TRBJ1-1 | TRBD1 | TRBV18 | 18 | CASSQTGTGLGRNTEAFF | TGTGCCAGCTCACAAACCGGGACAGGGCTTGGTCGGAACACTGAAGCTTTCTTT
- | TRBJ1-2 | - | TRBV13 | 14 | CASSDRGTLYGYTF | TGTGCCAGCAGCGACCGAGGGACACTCTATGGCTACACCTTC
- | TRBJ1-1 | TRBD1 | TRBV29-1 | 12 | CSIRGPGTEAFF | TGCAGCATCAGGGGGCCAGGCACTGAAGCTTTCTTT
- | TRBJ1-1 | - | TRBV12-3/TRBV12-4 | 13 | CASTRGMNTEAFF | TGTGCCAGCACCAGGGGTATGAACACTGAAGCTTTCTTT
- | TRBJ2-5 | - | TRBV6-5 | 16 | CASSYRGPLTDETQYF | TGTGCCAGCAGTTACAGAGGGCCTCTTACGGACGAGACCCAGTACTTC
- | TRBJ1-6 | - | TRBV10-3 | 15 | CAISETRTDNSPLHF | TGTGCCATCAGTGAAACCCGGACAGATAATTCACCCCTCCACTTT
- | TRBJ1-2 | TRBD1 | TRBV20-1 | 11 | CSARWDSKLTF | TGCAGTGCTAGATGGGACAGCAAGTTAACCTTC
- | TRBJ2-7 | - | TRBV7-9 | 14 | CASSFTSTSYEQYF | TGTGCCAGCAGCTTTACTAGCACCTCCTACGAGCAGTACTTC
- | TRBJ2-7 | - | TRBV5-1 | 15 | CASSSPEQTLPEQYF | TGCGCCAGCAGCTCCCCCGAGCAGACCCTTCCCGAGCAGTACTTC
- | TRBJ1-5 | TRBD1 | TRBV12-5 | 16 | CASGLRTGPYGQPQHF | TGTGCTAGTGGTTTACGGACAGGGCCGTATGGTCAGCCCCAGCATTTT
- | TRBJ2-7 | - | TRBV5-1 | 13 | CASSSRDGYEQYF | TGCGCCAGCAGCAGCCGGGACGGGTACGAGCAGTACTTC
- | TRBJ2-7 | TRBD1 | TRBV19 | 14 | CASSIAARGYEQYF | TGTGCCAGTAGTATAGCGGCCAGGGGGTACGAGCAGTACTTC
- | TRBJ1-1 | - | TRBV29-1 | 11 | CSVTVNTEAFF | TGCAGCGTGACAGTGAACACTGAAGCTTTCTTT
- | TRBJ2-7 | - | TRBV6-6 | 17 | CASSPPKFTVRLTEQYF | TGTGCCAGCAGTCCTCCCAAATTCACAGTTCGGTTAACTGAGCAGTACTTC
- | TRBJ1-1 | - | TRBV7-9 | 13 | CASSLSDQNEAFF | TGTGCCAGCAGCTTATCGGATCAAAATGAAGCTTTCTTT
- | TRBJ2-5 | - | TRBV5-1 | 15 | CASSLTGGIQETQYF | TGCGCCAGCAGCTTAACCGGGGGCATCCAAGAGACCCAGTACTTC
- | TRBJ1-2 | TRBD1 | TRBV5-1 | 14 | CASSWPDRVGGYTF | TGCGCCAGCAGCTGGCCGGACAGGGTTGGTGGCTACACCTTC
- | TRBJ2-3 | TRBD2 | TRBV27 | 16 | CASKNRAGGNTDTQYF | TGTGCCAGCAAGAACCGAGCGGGGGGGAACACAGATACGCAGTATTTT
few | TRBJ2-3 | TRBD2 | TRBV6-4 | 15 | CASSDGGGATDTQYF | TGTGCCAGCAGTGACGGCGGGGGGGCCACAGATACGCAGTATTTT
- | TRBJ1-6 | - | TRBV10-3 | 13 | CAISEIQNSPLHF | TGTGCCATCAGTGAGATCCAGAATTCACCCCTCCACTTT
- | TRBJ2-1 | - | TRBV29-1 | 13 | CSVGTAAIAEQFF | TGCAGCGTTGGGACGGCGGCAATTGCTGAGCAGTTCTTC
- | TRBJ1-5 | - | TRBV6-2/TRBV6-3 | 17 | CASSYIGADGRNQPQHF | TGTGCCAGCAGTTATATCGGTGCAGACGGACGCAATCAGCCCCAGCATTTT
- | TRBJ1-3 | - | TRBV6-5 | 14 | CASSSALSGNTIYF | TGTGCCAGCAGTTCAGCCCTCTCTGGAAACACCATATATTTT
- | TRBJ2-2 | - | TRBV30 | 15 | CAWSKPGSVVGELFF | TGTGCCTGGAGTAAACCGGGCTCAGTGGTCGGGGAGCTGTTTTTT
- | TRBJ1-2 | - | TRBV28 | 18 | CASSATVSDSIDNYGYTF | TGTGCCAGCAGCGCTACAGTCTCTGACAGCATTGACAACTATGGCTACACCTTC
- | TRBJ1-2 | TRBD1 | TRBV7-2 | 14 | CASSLNRGRFGYTF | TGTGCCAGCAGCTTAAACAGGGGCAGATTTGGCTACACCTTC
once | TRBJ1-5 | - | TRBV5-4 | 13 | CASSLVPNQPQHF | TGTGCCAGCAGCTTGGTACCGAATCAGCCCCAGCATTTT
- | TRBJ2-7 | TRBD1 | TRBV2 | 16 | CASSALGAGGSLEQYF | TGTGCCAGCAGTGCGTTGGGGGCAGGGGGTTCTCTCGAGCAGTACTTC
- | TRBJ2-1 | - | TRBV5-1 | 13 | CASSFESYNEQFF | TGCGCCAGCAGCTTTGAGTCATACAATGAGCAGTTCTTC
- | TRBJ1-2 | - | TRBV30 | 14 | CAWDLAGTVYGYTF | TGTGCCTGGGACCTAGCCGGGACCGTCTATGGCTACACCTTC
few | TRBJ1-2 | - | TRBV6-6 | 14 | CASSYPQDLYGYTF | TGTGCCAGCAGTTACCCCCAGGATCTCTATGGCTACACCTTC
once | TRBJ1-1 | - | TRBV27 | 15 | CASSPGIAMNTEAFF | TGTGCCAGCAGTCCGGGGATCGCCATGAACACTGAAGCTTTCTTT
- | TRBJ2-2 | TRBD2 | TRBV4-1 | 18 | CASSLGGAGTSPTGELFF | TGCGCCAGCAGCCTGGGGGGAGCCGGGACTAGCCCCACCGGGGAGCTGTTTTTT
- | TRBJ2-5 | TRBD2 | TRBV7-7 | 15 | CASSRLAGGQETQYF | TGTGCCAGCAGCAGACTAGCGGGGGGACAAGAGACCCAGTACTTC
- | TRBJ1-6 | - | TRBV15 | 15 | CATSRDERGNSPLHF | TGTGCCACCAGCAGAGATGAGAGGGGGAATTCACCCCTCCACTTT
- | TRBJ1-5 | - | TRBV21-1 | 17 | CASSEGGGSFPNQPQHF | TGTGCCAGCAGCGAAGGGGGGGGCTCGTTCCCCAATCAGCCCCAGCATTTT
- | TRBJ2-1 | - | TRBV25-1 | 14 | CASNPGAILPEQFF | TGTGCCAGCAATCCAGGGGCGATTTTGCCTGAGCAGTTCTTC
- | TRBJ1-4 | - | TRBV5-4 | 13 | CASRNNQGEKLFF | TGTGCCAGCAGGAACAACCAGGGTGAAAAACTGTTTTTT